These 5 T cell receptor beta chains share one sample of origin, sequenced in a study of T cells in localized non-small cell lung cancer. This table comes from immunoSEQ multiplex PCR, and its TCRdb copy is limited to in-frame clones, with some not included. The sample lists approximately 22,000 clones, about 85% occurring once. The source material was PBMCs, sampled before any cancer treatment. These receptors all stem from a man aged 40-75 years with stage II squamous cell lung carcinoma.

The chain has TRBV9 and TRBJ1-6; D is uncertain. CDR3 length equals 13 residues. V shed 0 bases and J shed 7 bases, with 5 bases lying between them. CDR1 is SGDLS and CDR2 is YYNGEE in the germline V gene. As DNA, the CDR3 is TGTGCCAGCAGCGTAGATGTAAATTCACCCCTCCACTTT. Translated, it gives CASSVDVNSPLHF.

This chain links TRBV5-8 with TRBJ1-6; TRBD1 is a possible D gene (5 bases). The CDR3 is made up of 17 amino acids. Germline V gene lookup returns CDR1 SGHTS and CDR2 YDEGEE. V was shortened by 3 bases and J by 0 bases, with 13 bases between the two germline ends. The CDR3 here is CASSWGDASSYNSPLHF. Here the CDR3 DNA reads TGTGCCAGCAGCTGGGGGGACGCGAGCTCCTATAATTCACCCCTCCACTTT.

The J gene is TRBJ1-3, the V gene TRBV13; 7 bases are shared with TRBD1. V trimming: 5 bases; J trimming: 3 bases; junction bases outside the gene matches: 13. This CDR3 region has 17 residues. Germline V gene sequence: CDR1 PRHDT, CDR2 FYEKMQ (reference sequence). This chain's CDR3 is CASSPETGRDIGNTIYF. CDR3 nucleotide sequence: TGTGCCAGCAGCCCGGAGACAGGGAGGGATATTGGAAACACCATATATTTT.

V gene TRBV7-3 combines with J gene TRBJ2-7; weak D call: TRBD2 (6 bases). Trimming shortened V by 5 bases and J by 0 bases, and 8 bases separated the two germline ends. Per the germline V gene, CDR1 is SGHTA and CDR2 is FQGTGA. This CDR3 comprises 13 residues. The CDR3 here is CASSKGGSYEQYF. The CDR3 DNA follows: TGTGCCAGCAGCAAGGGAGGCTCCTACGAGCAGTACTTC. Together with reference TRBV7-3 and TRBJ2-7, the CDR3 gives the full variable domain: GAGVSQTPSNKVTEKGKYVELRCDPISGHTALYWYRQSLGQGPEFLIYFQGTGAADDSGLPNDRFFAVRPEGSVSTLKIQRTERGDSAVYLCASSKGGSYEQYFGPGTRLTVT.

V gene TRBV18 combines with J gene TRBJ2-2, with unresolved D. The V and J ends lost 0 bases and 5 bases respectively, with 7 bases between them. Germline CDR1 reads KGHSH; CDR2 reads LQKENI. CDR3 length: 14 amino acids. This CDR3 is CASSPPRMTGELFF. The DNA for the CDR3 is TGTGCCAGCTCACCACCCCGAATGACCGGGGAGCTGTTTTTT.